Presented here are 26 T cell receptor beta chains from one specimen sequenced in a study of blood T cell repertoires in COVID-19. Data came from immunoSEQ multiplex PCR; TCRdb stores just in-frame clones and leaves some out. The sample lists 28,000 or so clones, 85% to 90% occurring once. Material for sequencing was peripheral blood. These receptors all come from a human donor in a cohort sampled during active COVID-19.

The sample holds a few counts of this clone. Other DNA sequences in the sample encode the same CDR3. CDR3 in DNA: TGCAGTGCTAGTCTAGTCGACAATGAGCAGTTCTTC. The encoded protein is CSASLVDNEQFF. The chain has TRBV20-1 and TRBJ2-1; D is ambiguous. This CDR3 contains 12 residues. CDR1 is DFQATT, CDR2 SNEGSKA, per germline (reference sequence). V was trimmed by 3 bases and J by 5 bases, leaving 8 bases between them.

The CDR3 spells CASSFGRGRWNNEQFF. CDR3 nucleotides: TGTGCCAGCAGCTTTGGGCGGGGGCGGTGGAACAATGAGCAGTTCTTC. The V gene is TRBV5-6, the J gene TRBJ2-1, with D possibly being TRBD2 (7 bases). The germline V and J ends were trimmed by 2 bases and 5 bases, with 17 bases remaining between them. Germline V CDR1 and CDR2: SGHDT, YYEEEE. This CDR3 contains 16 residues.

The chain couples TRBV2 to TRBJ2-1; D remains unclear. V lost 5 bases, J lost 0 bases, and 5 bases lay in between. Germline values: CDR1 SNHLY, CDR2 FYNNEI. This CDR3 comprises 13 residues. The CDR3, as DNA: TGTGCCAGCAGTTACGGCTCCTACAATGAGCAGTTCTTC. As protein: CASSYGSYNEQFF.

V is TRBV5-1 and J is TRBJ2-5, with D possibly TRBD1 on 6 matching bases. V was clipped by 0 bases and J by 4 bases, with 7 bases between them. The CDR3 has 13 amino acids. CDR1 SGHRS and CDR2 YFSETQ come from the germline V gene. The CDR3: CASSLEQGETQYF. CDR3 DNA sequence: TGCGCCAGCAGCTTGGAACAGGGAGAGACCCAGTACTTC. Drawing the rest from reference TRBV5-1 and TRBJ2-5, the complete variable domain is KAGVTQTPRYLIKTRGQQVTLSCSPISGHRSVSWYQQTPGQGLQFLFEYFSETQRNKGNFPGRFSGRQFSNSRSEMNVSTLELGDSALYLCASSLEQGETQYFGPGTRLLVL.

The V call is TRBV12-3 or TRBV12-4, the J call TRBJ2-5; D gene uncertain. Trimming pared 6 bases from V and 5 bases from J, leaving 13 bases between. The length of the CDR3 is 13 residues. CDR3: CASSTELWETQYF. CDR3 sequence (DNA): TGTGCCAGCAGCACCGAGCTTTGGGAGACCCAGTACTTC.

V gene TRBV6-2 or TRBV6-3 combines with J gene TRBJ1-5, with 9 positions matching TRBD1. Germline assignment: CDR1 MNHEY and CDR2 SVGEGT. The CDR3 loop spans 18 amino acids. Germline trimming cut 2 bases from V and 3 bases from J; bases unmatched to any gene: 11. This CDR3 reads CASSYLHPRQGDNQPQHF. In nucleotides, the CDR3 is TGTGCCAGCAGTTACCTACATCCTCGACAGGGGGACAATCAGCCCCAGCATTTT.

This chain connects TRBV25-1 to TRBJ2-2; D remains unclear. The CDR3 has 13 residues. The V gene's germline CDR1 is MGHDK and CDR2 SYGVNS. V lost 6 bases to trimming and J lost 5 bases, with 10 bases between them. CDR3 residues: CASSGSLTGELFF. The CDR3 DNA reads as TGTGCCAGCAGCGGTAGTTTAACCGGGGAGCTGTTTTTT.

The V gene is TRBV4-1, the J gene TRBJ1-6; 10 nucleotides match TRBD1. The CDR3 length is 16 residues. V trimming: 3 bases; J trimming: 11 bases; junction bases outside the gene matches: 10. CDR1 and CDR2 (germline): MGHRA, YSYEKL. The CDR3 sequence is CASSQYRDRGGAPLHF. The CDR3 coding sequence is TGCGCCAGCAGCCAGTACCGGGACAGGGGTGGAGCACCCCTCCACTTT.

Here the CDR3 reads CASSPRDRGSYGYTF. The CDR3 nucleotides read TGTGCCAGCAGTCCCCGGGACAGGGGCTCTTACGGCTACACCTTC. V is TRBV5-5 and J is TRBJ1-2; TRBD1 matches at 10 bases. V gave up 5 bases and J gave up 8 bases; unmatched junction bases: 12. CDR3 length: 15 residues. Germline loops: CDR1 SGHKS, CDR2 YYEKEE (reference sequence).

V usage is TRBV10-3 and J usage is TRBJ1-4, with 7 nucleotides matching TRBD1. The CDR3 consists of 16 residues. Germline assignment: CDR1 ENHRY and CDR2 SYGVKD. The junction had 11 bases not matched to a gene; V was cut back by 2 bases and J by 8 bases. This CDR3 is CAISEPGDSQGEKLFF. In DNA, the CDR3 is TGTGCCATCAGTGAGCCGGGGGACAGTCAGGGGGAAAAACTGTTTTTT.

This chain links TRBV29-1 with TRBJ2-7; 14 positions match TRBD2. Germline CDR1 is SQVTM and CDR2 is ANQGSEA. Trimming took 5 bases from V and 4 from J; bases not matched to a gene: 4. CDR3 length equals 14 residues. The CDR3 protein is CSVSTSGRGYEQYF. The CDR3 nucleotides read TGCAGCGTTTCGACTAGCGGGAGGGGTTACGAGCAGTACTTC.

This chain links TRBV3-1 (or the pseudogene TRBV3-2) with TRBJ1-1; D is uncertain. The CDR3 is made up of 14 amino acids. Trimming took off 1 base at V and 1 base at J, with 7 bases between the two ends. The V gene's germline CDR1 is LGHDT and CDR2 YNNKEL (reference sequence). The CDR3 sequence: CASSQGWQNTEAFF. For the CDR3, the DNA is TGTGCCAGCAGCCAAGGTTGGCAGAACACTGAAGCTTTCTTT.

CDR3 sequence: CASSQDTGGWGAYNEQFF. CDR3 DNA: TGCGCCAGCAGCCAAGACACAGGGGGGTGGGGAGCCTACAATGAGCAGTTCTTC. The chain is built from TRBV4-1 and TRBJ2-1; 8 bases fit TRBD1. Germline V gene data show CDR1 as MGHRA and CDR2 as YSYEKL. CDR3 length: 18 amino acids. V lost 0 bases, J lost 2 bases, and 9 bases stayed unmatched.

J is TRBJ1-2 and V is TRBV11-2; a weak D match, TRBD1 (6 bases). Per germline, CDR1 SGHAT and CDR2 FQNNGV. The germline V and J ends were trimmed by 3 bases and 1 base, with 12 bases remaining between them. This CDR3 is built from 15 residues. This CDR3 is CASSFQQGYNYGYTF. The CDR3 coding sequence is TGTGCCAGCAGCTTCCAACAGGGTTATAACTATGGCTACACCTTC.

This chain links TRBV28 with TRBJ2-1, with TRBD2 matching over 11 bases. The CDR3 loop spans 17 amino acids. J lost 4 bases, V lost 6 bases, and 11 bases had no gene match. Germline V lookup: CDR1 MDHEN, CDR2 SYDVKM. CDR3 nucleotides: TGTGCCAGCAGGGGGGGGTCTAGCGGGAGGACTTACAATGAGCAGTTCTTC. Protein product: CASRGGSSGRTYNEQFF.

This sequence joins TRBV12-5 and TRBJ2-1; 8 bases align to TRBD1. After removal of 1 base from V and 5 bases from J, the junction contained 7 bases not matched to a gene. Germline-derived CDR1 and CDR2 are LGHNT and FRNRAP. The CDR3 contains 16 residues. The CDR3 region has the DNA TGTGCTAGTGGTTTGGCCCGGACAGGGATAGACAATGAGCAGTTCTTC. It translates to CASGLARTGIDNEQFF.

The chain carries TRBV18 and TRBJ1-5; TRBD1 matches 8 bases. The CDR3 extends over 16 amino acids. The germline gives CDR1 KGHSH, CDR2 LQKENI. V lost 6 bases and J lost 3; bases outside the gene matches: 10. The DNA of the CDR3 is TGTGCCAGCTCGCAGGGGGCACAGGGGCACAATCAGCCCCAGCATTTT. Translated: CASSQGAQGHNQPQHF.

The rearrangement joins TRBV28 to TRBJ1-2, with D tentatively TRBD1 (6 bases). The CDR3 is 15 residues long. Germline V gene lookup returns CDR1 MDHEN and CDR2 SYDVKM. Trimming shortened V by 5 bases and J by 4 bases, and 17 bases separated the two germline ends. The DNA of the CDR3 is TGTGCCAGCAGTCCGGCACAGGGTAAGGCCTATGGCTACACCTTC. Its protein product is CASSPAQGKAYGYTF.

This chain joins TRBV11-2 and TRBJ1-2; D is perhaps TRBD1 (5 bases). In germline, CDR1 is SGHAT, CDR2 FQNNGV. The V gene lost 5 bases and the J gene lost 1 base, with 20 bases spanning the gap. The CDR3 is 17 amino acids. CDR3 DNA: TGTGCCAGCAGCCCGTCCCTGGGGGGTGCTTTTAACTATGGCTACACCTTC. Amino acids: CASSPSLGGAFNYGYTF. The complete variable domain, with remaining parts taken from reference TRBV11-2 and TRBJ1-2, reads EAGVAQSPRYKIIEKRQSVAFWCNPISGHATLYWYQQILGQGPKLLIQFQNNGVVDDSQLPKDRFSAERLKGVDSTLKIQPAKLEDSAVYLCASSPSLGGAFNYGYTFGSGTRLTVV.

V is TRBV11-1 and J is TRBJ2-5, with D perhaps TRBD2 (5 bases). This CDR3 spans 16 amino acids. Germline loops: CDR1 SGHAT, CDR2 FQDESV (reference sequence). The V end lost 7 bases, the J end lost 5 bases, and 23 bases lay between the germline ends. The CDR3 DNA sequence: TGTGCCAGCACCAATTCCGACCGGGATTTGGGGGAGACCCAGTACTTC. Amino acids: CASTNSDRDLGETQYF.

The chain links TRBV3-1 (or the pseudogene TRBV3-2) to TRBJ1-5, with TRBD1 as a possible D gene (5 bases). V shed 0 bases and J shed 6 bases, with 12 bases lying between them. CDR3 length: 15 amino acids. From germline, CDR1 is LGHDT and CDR2 YNNKEL (reference sequence). CDR3 coding DNA: TGTGCCAGCAGCCAAGAGGGGGGAATTGGTCAGCCCCAGCATTTT. This translates into CASSQEGGIGQPQHF.

This clone has more than one count but fewer than ten. The rearrangement links TRBV7-2 to TRBJ2-1; TRBD2 agrees at 8 bases. Germline V gene lookup returns CDR1 SGHTA and CDR2 FQGNSA. The ends lost 5 bases at V and 7 bases at J; junction bases unmatched: 10. The CDR3 is 15 residues long. CDR3 in amino acids: CASSPRGGAENEQFF. CDR3 bases: TGTGCCAGCAGCCCCCGGGGGGGGGCCGAAAATGAGCAGTTCTTC.

The genes are TRBV18 and TRBJ2-2; D unclear. The CDR3 sequence is 16 residues long. Germline V gene data show CDR1 as KGHSH and CDR2 as LQKENI. Trimming took 2 bases from V and 2 from J, leaving 12 bases between them. Here the CDR3 reads CASSPFGGTNTGELFF. The CDR3 nucleotides are TGTGCCAGCTCACCATTCGGCGGAACCAACACCGGGGAGCTGTTTTTT.

This sequence joins TRBV10-1 and TRBJ2-1; D is unclear. Germline CDR1 reads WNHNN; CDR2 reads SYGVQD (reference sequence). The CDR3 is made up of 15 amino acids. Trimming took off 2 bases at V and 2 bases at J, with 10 bases between the two ends. The CDR3 region has the DNA TGCGCCAGCAGTGAGGTCCAGCGAGCCTACAATGAGCAGTTCTTC. This encodes CASSEVQRAYNEQFF.

The chain uses TRBV5-5 and TRBJ2-1, with 11 bases identical to TRBD2. The CDR3 has 15 residues. Trimming cost V 3 bases and J 7 bases; bases outside gene matches: 6. The V gene's germline CDR1 is SGHKS and CDR2 YYEKEE (reference sequence). CDR3: CASSSIAGGPNEQFF. CDR3 DNA: TGTGCCAGCAGCTCCATAGCGGGAGGGCCAAATGAGCAGTTCTTC.

This clone was seen more than once but under ten times. This chain connects TRBV19 to TRBJ1-6, with 7 positions matching TRBD1. This CDR3 has 15 amino acids. From germline, CDR1 is LNHDA and CDR2 SQIVND (reference sequence). Trimming removed 7 bases from V and 6 bases from J; junction bases left unmatched: 9. The CDR3 spells CASKPGQAANSPLHF. The CDR3 DNA is TGTGCCAGTAAACCCGGACAGGCCGCTAATTCACCCCTCCACTTT. The full variable domain, its missing parts supplied by reference TRBV19 and TRBJ1-6, is DGGITQSPKYLFRKEGQNVTLSCEQNLNHDAMYWYRQDPGQGLRLIYYSQIVNDFQKGDIAEGYSVSREKKESFPLTVTSAQKNPTAFYLCASKPGQAANSPLHFGNGTRLTVT.